This TCR beta chain was captured in a study of shared clonotypes between healthy human individuals. The V end was cut by 4 bases, the J end by 0 bases, with 13 bases between. Per the germline V gene, CDR1 is SGHTA and CDR2 is FQGNSA. The CDR3 has 16 amino acids. At the deep level, the assay was run. Using immunoSEQ multiplex PCR, the repertoire was profiled, and TCRdb retains in-frame clones only, with some absent. The data contain 900,000 to 1,200,000 clones, approximately 80% of them singletons. In the case of this clone: What it recognizes is unknown.

Broader study findings: Limited genetic and exposure-history diversity came from having few donors.

What was sequenced was memory CD4+ T cells from PBMCs. Subset described: CD45RA-negative fraction. This clonotype originated in a man aged 18-30 years in good health. Some clones in this sample may be carry-over from other donors' samples. The chain carries TRBV7-2 and TRBJ2-1; no clear D gene. The chain's CDR3 is CASSSHALPSYNEQFF. The CDR3 DNA follows: TGTGCCAGCAGCTCCCATGCACTACCCTCCTACAATGAGCAGTTCTTC.